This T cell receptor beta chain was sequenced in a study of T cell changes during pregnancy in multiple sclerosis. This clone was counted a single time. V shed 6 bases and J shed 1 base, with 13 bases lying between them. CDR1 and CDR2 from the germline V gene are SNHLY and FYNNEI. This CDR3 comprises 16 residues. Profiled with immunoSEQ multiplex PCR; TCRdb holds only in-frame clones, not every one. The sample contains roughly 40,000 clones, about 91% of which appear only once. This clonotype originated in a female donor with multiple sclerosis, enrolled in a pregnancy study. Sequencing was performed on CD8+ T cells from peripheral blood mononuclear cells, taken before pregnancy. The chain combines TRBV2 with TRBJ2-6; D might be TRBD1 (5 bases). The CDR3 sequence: CASSDVTESGANVLTF. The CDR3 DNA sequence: TGTGCCAGCAGCGACGTGACAGAGTCTGGGGCCAACGTCCTGACTTTC.